This T cell receptor (beta chain) was captured in a study of identical twins listed by TCRdb under 2016. Turning to the overall study: The study deep-sequenced TCR alpha and beta repertoires from monozygotic twins, unrelated adults of various ages and cord blood to test whether fetal clonotypes persist. To rule out contamination, the twin experiments were replicated at different times with different library preparation protocols.

Only healthy Caucasian donors were included. The twin cohort comprised three pairs of female monozygotic twins, all aged roughly 18 to 30 years. RNA for TCR libraries was isolated from peripheral blood mononuclear cells. General findings and caveats noted by the study authors: Fewer insertions were carried by abundant cord blood beta clonotypes; a weaker similar trend was observed in young adult naive repertoires, while no such trend was observed in memory repertoires. The excess sharing between twins in beta out-of-frame sequences was weaker because fewer shared sequences reduced the signal-to-noise ratio. Because the same donors could not be followed over many years, the conclusions relied on cross-sectional statistical analysis. In monozygotic twins, recombination models systematically underestimated out-of-frame TCR alpha sharing, but the models matched the sharing seen between unrelated individuals. Zero-insertion analyses could be partly confounded by invariant T cells such as MAIT and iNKT, though diverse VJ usage argued against such confounding for most clonotypes. Compared with coincidental sharing between unrelated individuals, out-of-frame TCR alpha sequences shared between twins had an excess of sequences with low generation probability.

From the germline V gene, CDR1 is SQVTM and CDR2 is ANQGSEA. The CDR3 runs 12 amino acids, cysteine and phenylalanine included. The sequence is cut down to CDR3 DNA, 36 bases in frame from base 1. Trimming takes 6 bases from V and 2 bases from J, and the germline ends sit 11 bases apart. Notes on this clonotype: Its antigen is unknown. Base qualities are not recorded, but no much larger clone differs from it by a single base.

Libraries were prepared through 5' RACE. Reads for this sample came from an Illumina HiSeq 2000. Template switching introduced a universal primer binding site; the final cDNA contained a unique molecular identifier, enabling accurate counting of TCR cDNA molecules. Specific primers in the conserved constant-segment region were used to synthesize first-strand cDNA for TCR alpha and beta chains. To control for contamination, each cDNA library was double barcoded with a SMART-Mk sample barcode plus Illumina barcodes. TruSeq adapter sequences and Illumina sample barcodes were added in two successive PCR steps. Sequencing of the TCR alpha and beta cDNA libraries was done on the Illumina HiSeq platform using custom primers. The source study handled its data this way. Unique molecular identifiers were extracted from raw reads with MiGEC, and CDR3 positions were determined with MiXCR. Recombination models were inferred per individual with the repgenHMM and IGoR tools using an EM algorithm. The analysis of shared clonotypes was done with the tcR package in R, with sharing normalized by the product of cloneset sizes. To study raw recombination free of thymic and clonal selection effects, out-of-frame nonproductive sequences were analyzed. TCRdb handled the public reads itself, with Q25 trimming in fastp and clone calling in MiXCR, and kept productive beta chains. Merged by CDR3 protein, the rows form single entries marked with the most common genes and DNA. TCRdb, not the original authors, processed these V and J calls. Within this sample are hundreds of thousands of distinct CDR3 sequences, with around a sixth of them counted one time only. About an eighth of the sample is taken by the ten largest.

The same sample was also studied in work on T cells expressing NK-cell markers. As that second study puts it: TCR beta-chain repertoires were profiled in sorted CD3+CD56+NKG2C+, CD3+CD56+NKG2C- and CD3+CD56-NKG2C+ T-cell subsets from eight donors. Of the eight sequenced donors, seven were found to be HCMV-seropositive and one was found to be HCMV-seronegative. In several experiments an anti-gammadeltaTCR antibody was added to restrict sorting to alphabetaTCR-expressing T cells. In roughly 6 donors, the dominant CD3+CD56+NKG2C+ clonotypes were among the top 10 CD8+ clonotypes and accounted for roughly 1.0-7.5% of CD8+ T cells. Those dominant clonotypes were again the most abundant among CD3+CD56-NKG2C+ cells in a handful of donors, at about 25-65%. Whether the expanded NKG2C-expressing T cell clones were specific for HCMV antigens remained unclear. The eight sequenced donors were randomly selected healthy volunteers, three men and five women. A commercial ELISA kit detecting HCMV-specific IgG in serum was used to determine HCMV serostatus. Bulk peripheral blood T-cell repertoires were additionally sequenced from unsorted PBMC for a handful of donors. MIGEC handled demultiplexing of the reads and grouping by UMI, while MiTCR was used to assemble and quantify clonotypes. Only TCR cDNA sequences supported by at least two reads were kept to exclude erroneous sequences. The tcR package was used for downstream repertoire analysis, and clonotypes were matched between fractions using CDR3 nucleotide sequence together with V segment. Antigen specificity was annotated against VDJdb with VDJmatch, allowing one amino acid substitution in CDR3.

Recombination connected TRBV29-1 to TRBJ2-7; TRBD1 is perhaps the D gene, given 5 matching bases. The sequence came from a woman between 18 and 29 years old in good health. What was sequenced was PBMCs. For the CDR3, the sequence is CSVGPSPYEQYF. Here is the DNA: TGCAGCGTGGGGCCATCCCCCTACGAGCAGTACTTC.